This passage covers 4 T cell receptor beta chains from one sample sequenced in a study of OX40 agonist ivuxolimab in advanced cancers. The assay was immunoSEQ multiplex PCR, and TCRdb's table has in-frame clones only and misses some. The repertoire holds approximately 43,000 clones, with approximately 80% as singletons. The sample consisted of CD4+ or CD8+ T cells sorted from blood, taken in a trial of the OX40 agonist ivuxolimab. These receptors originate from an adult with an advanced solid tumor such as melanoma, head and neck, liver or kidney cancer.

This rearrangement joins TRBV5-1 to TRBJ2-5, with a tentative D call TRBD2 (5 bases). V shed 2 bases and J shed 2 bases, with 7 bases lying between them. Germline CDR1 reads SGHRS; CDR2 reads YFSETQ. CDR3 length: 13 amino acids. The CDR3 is CASSLAEQETQYF. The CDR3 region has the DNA TGCGCCAGCAGCTTAGCGGAACAAGAGACCCAGTACTTC.

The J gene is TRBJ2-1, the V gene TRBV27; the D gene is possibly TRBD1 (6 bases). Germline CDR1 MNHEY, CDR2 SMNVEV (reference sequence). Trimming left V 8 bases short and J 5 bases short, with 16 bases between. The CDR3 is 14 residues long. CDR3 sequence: CASGSDRTHNEQFF. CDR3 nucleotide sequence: TGTGCCAGCGGCTCAGACAGGACCCACAATGAGCAGTTCTTC.

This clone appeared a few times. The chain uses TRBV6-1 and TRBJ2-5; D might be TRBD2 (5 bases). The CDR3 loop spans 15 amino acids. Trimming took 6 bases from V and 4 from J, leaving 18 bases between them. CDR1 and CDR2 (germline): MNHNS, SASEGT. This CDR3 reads CASRLILEPRETQYF. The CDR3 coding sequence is TGTGCCAGCAGACTGATACTAGAACCCCGAGAGACCCAGTACTTC.

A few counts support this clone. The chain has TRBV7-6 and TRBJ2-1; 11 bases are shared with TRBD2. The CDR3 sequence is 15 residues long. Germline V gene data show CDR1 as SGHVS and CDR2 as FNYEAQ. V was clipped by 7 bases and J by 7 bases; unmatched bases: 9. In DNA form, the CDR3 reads TGTGCCAGCACCAGAACTAGCGGGAGTGGTAATGAGCAGTTCTTC. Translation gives CASTRTSGSGNEQFF. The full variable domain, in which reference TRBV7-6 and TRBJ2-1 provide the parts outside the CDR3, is GAGVSQSPRYKVTKRGQDVALRCDPISGHVSLYWYRQALGQGPEFLTYFNYEAQQDKSGLPNDRFSAERPEGSISTLTIQRTEQRDSAMYRCASTRTSGSGNEQFFGPGTRLTVL.